This T cell receptor beta chain was sequenced in a study of T cell responses to AZD1222 COVID-19 vaccine. Trimming took off 0 bases at V and 0 bases at J, with 10 bases between the two ends. The CDR3 sequence is 16 residues long. Germline values: CDR1 MNHEY, CDR2 SVGAGI. About this clone: Its antigen is unidentified.

General study points: AZD1222 recipients seropositive at baseline numbered only 5 or 6. Repertoire sampling occurred only after the peak T cell response.

The data were produced by immunoSEQ multiplex PCR, yet TCRdb's version contains in-frame clones alone and is incomplete. Among 160,000 or so clones, about 92% were seen once, and the ten largest hold 0.9% to 1.2%. V is TRBV6-5 and J is TRBJ2-3, with D hard to call. This TCR was recovered from an adult who received the AZD1222 COVID-19 vaccine. Sequencing was performed on peripheral blood, taken 28 days after the second AZD1222 dose. The CDR3 loop is CASSYSPRVSTDTQYF. The DNA for the CDR3 is TGTGCCAGCAGTTACTCGCCAAGGGTTAGCACAGATACGCAGTATTTT.